This T cell receptor beta chain was captured in a study of T cells after yellow fever vaccination. TCRdb reanalysed the 5' RACE reads using MiXCR and keeps one entry per CDR3 protein. The sample lists roughly 500,000 distinct CDR3 sequences, under 25% occurring once. This CDR3 contains 14 residues. The V and J ends lost 0 bases and 0 bases respectively, with 6 bases between them. CDR1 and CDR2 from the germline V gene are SGHAT and FQNNGV. The TCR was taken from a man under 40 who received the YFV17D yellow fever vaccine. The source material was PBMCs, sampled 15 days after the yellow fever booster vaccination. The chain couples TRBV11-2 to TRBJ2-7; D ambiguous. CDR3 amino acids: CASSLEQSSYEQYF. CDR3 nucleotide sequence: TGTGCCAGCAGCTTAGAACAGAGCTCCTACGAGCAGTACTTC. The full variable domain, its missing parts supplied by reference TRBV11-2 and TRBJ2-7, is EAGVAQSPRYKIIEKRQSVAFWCNPISGHATLYWYQQILGQGPKLLIQFQNNGVVDDSQLPKDRFSAERLKGVDSTLKIQPAKLEDSAVYLCASSLEQSSYEQYFGPGTRLTVT.